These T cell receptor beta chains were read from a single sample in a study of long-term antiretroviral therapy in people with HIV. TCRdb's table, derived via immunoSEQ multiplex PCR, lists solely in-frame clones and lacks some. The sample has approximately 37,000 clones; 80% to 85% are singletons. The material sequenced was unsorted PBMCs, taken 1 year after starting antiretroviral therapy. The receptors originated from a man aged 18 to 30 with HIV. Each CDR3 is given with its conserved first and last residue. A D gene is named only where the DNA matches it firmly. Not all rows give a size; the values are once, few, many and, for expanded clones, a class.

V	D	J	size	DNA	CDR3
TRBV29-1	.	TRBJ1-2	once	TGCAGCGTTGAACGCCAATGGGGCTATGGCTACACCTTC	CSVERQWGYGYTF
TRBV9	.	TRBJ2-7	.	TGTGCCAGCAGCGTAGGGCCAGCGGGTGGCTACGAGCAGTACTTC	CASSVGPAGGYEQYF
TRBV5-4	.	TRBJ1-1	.	TGTGCCAGCAGCCCCTCCGCGGGCACTGAAGCTTTCTTT	CASSPSAGTEAFF
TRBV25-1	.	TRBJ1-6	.	TGTGCCAGCAGTGATGGGACGAGGGGGAATTCACCCCTCCACTTT	CASSDGTRGNSPLHF
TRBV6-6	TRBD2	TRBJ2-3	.	TGTGCCAGCAACGAAGGGACTAGTGTCGCAGATACGCAGTATTTT	CASNEGTSVADTQYF
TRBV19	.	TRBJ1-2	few	TGTGCCAGTATCGGGACTGTCCATGGCTACACCTTC	CASIGTVHGYTF
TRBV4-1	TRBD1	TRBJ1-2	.	TGCGCCAGCAGCCGACCTCCCCTCCGGGACAGGGCTAACTATGGCTACACCTTC	CASSRPPLRDRANYGYTF
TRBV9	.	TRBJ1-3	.	TGTGCCAGCAGCGTAGATCAGGGGCTGACTGGAAACACCATATATTTT	CASSVDQGLTGNTIYF
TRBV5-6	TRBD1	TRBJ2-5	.	TGTGCCAGCAGCACTTCCGGGACAGCACAAGAGACCCAGTACTTC	CASSTSGTAQETQYF
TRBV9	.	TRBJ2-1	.	TGTGCCAGCAGCGCCGGACTGTACAATGAGCAGTTCTTC	CASSAGLYNEQFF
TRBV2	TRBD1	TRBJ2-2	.	TGTGCCAGCAGTGGACAGGGGTTCGGGGAGCTGTTTTTT	CASSGQGFGELFF
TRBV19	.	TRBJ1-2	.	TGTGCCAGTAGTATTTCTTTAGCGTCTAACTATGGCTACACCTTC	CASSISLASNYGYTF
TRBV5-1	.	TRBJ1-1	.	TGCGCCAGCAGCTCCTCCCCAACAGGGAGCGACACTGAAGCTTTCTTT	CASSSSPTGSDTEAFF
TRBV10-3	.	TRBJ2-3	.	TGTGCCAGCAGACAGCTTCGCACAGATACGCAGTATTTT	CASRQLRTDTQYF
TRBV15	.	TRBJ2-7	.	TGTGCCACCAGCAACGCGGGGTACGAGCAGTACTTC	CATSNAGYEQYF
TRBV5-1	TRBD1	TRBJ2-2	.	TGCGCCAGCAGCCCTCGGGACAGGAACACCGGGGAGCTGTTTTTT	CASSPRDRNTGELFF
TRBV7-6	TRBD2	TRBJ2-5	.	TGTGCCAGCAGCTCCGTAGCGGGGCAAGAGACCCAGTACTTC	CASSSVAGQETQYF
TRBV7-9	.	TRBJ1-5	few	TGTGCCAGCAGCTTGGACCTCGAGGGAGCTCCGAATAGCAATCAGCCCCAGCATTTT	CASSLDLEGAPNSNQPQHF
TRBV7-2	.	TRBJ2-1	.	TGTGCCAGCAGAGTTGCGAATGAGCAGTTCTTC	CASRVANEQFF
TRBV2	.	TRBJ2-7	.	TGTGCCAGCAGTGAAAACAGCCCTCTTAGCGAGCAGTACTTC	CASSENSPLSEQYF
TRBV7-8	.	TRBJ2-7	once	TGTGCCAGCAGCTTAGTCGGTCAGTCAATCGACGAGCAGTACTTC	CASSLVGQSIDEQYF
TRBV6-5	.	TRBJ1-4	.	TGTGCCAGCAGTTACTCGGCAGGGTTTCATGAAAAACTGTTTTTT	CASSYSAGFHEKLFF
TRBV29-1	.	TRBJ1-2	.	TGCAGCGTTGAAGATCTTAATTCTTATCCTTATGGCTACACCTTC	CSVEDLNSYPYGYTF
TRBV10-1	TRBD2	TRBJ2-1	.	TGCGCCAGCAGTAGCCTAGCGGGGGTATACAATGAGCAGTTCTTC	CASSSLAGVYNEQFF
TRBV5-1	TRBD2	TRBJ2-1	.	TGCGCCAGCAGCTCAGGACTAGGAGGTCGAAATGAGCAGTTCTTC	CASSSGLGGRNEQFF
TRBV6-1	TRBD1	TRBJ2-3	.	TGTGCCAGCAGTGAACCGGGACAGGGCACAGATACGCAGTATTTT	CASSEPGQGTDTQYF
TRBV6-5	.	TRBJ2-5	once	TGTGCCAGCAGTCCGCAGGCGGGCCTACAAGAGACCCAGTACTTC	CASSPQAGLQETQYF
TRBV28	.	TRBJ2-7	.	TGTGCCAGCAGTTTAACCCACGAGCAGTACTTC	CASSLTHEQYF
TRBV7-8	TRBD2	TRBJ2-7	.	TGTGCCAGCAGCTTAAGCCGAACTAGCGGTTTGAGCTCCTACGAGCAGTACTTC	CASSLSRTSGLSSYEQYF
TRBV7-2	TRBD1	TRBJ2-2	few	TGTGCCGCCGGTCACAGGGGAAAGGGCGGGGAGCTGTTTTTT	CAAGHRGKGGELFF
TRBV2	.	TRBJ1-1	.	TGTGCCAGCTTACGCCCTGGACAGCCGAACACTGAAGCTTTCTTT	CASLRPGQPNTEAFF
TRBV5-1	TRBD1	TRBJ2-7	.	TGCGCCAGCAGCTTGGCGACAGGGGACTACGAGCAGTACTTC	CASSLATGDYEQYF
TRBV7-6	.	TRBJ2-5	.	TGTGCCAGCAGCGGCCTCGAGGAGACCCAGTACTTC	CASSGLEETQYF
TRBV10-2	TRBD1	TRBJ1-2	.	TGCGCCAGCAGTGAGTCAACAGGGGCTGGCTACACCTTC	CASSESTGAGYTF
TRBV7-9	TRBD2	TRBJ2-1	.	TGTGCCAGCAGCTTAGATGCTAGCGGAGATAATGAGCAGTTCTTC	CASSLDASGDNEQFF
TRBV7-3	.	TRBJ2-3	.	TGTGCCAGCAGCCCGGGGATTGAGGATACGCAGTATTTT	CASSPGIEDTQYF
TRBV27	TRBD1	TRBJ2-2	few	TGTGCCAGCAAGGACAGGGACCCCGGGGAGCTGTTTTTT	CASKDRDPGELFF
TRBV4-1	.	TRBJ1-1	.	TGCGCCAGCAGCCAGGGACGTTCGAACACTGAAGCTTTCTTT	CASSQGRSNTEAFF
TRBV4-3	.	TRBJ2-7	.	TGCGCCAGCAGCCAAGGTATCAGCGGAACCTACGAGCAGTACTTC	CASSQGISGTYEQYF
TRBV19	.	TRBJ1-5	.	TGTGCCAGTACCCCCGGAAATCAGCCCCAGCATTTT	CASTPGNQPQHF
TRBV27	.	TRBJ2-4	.	TGTGCCAGCAGTGACTTCCGGACCATAGCCAAAAACATTCAGTACTTC	CASSDFRTIAKNIQYF
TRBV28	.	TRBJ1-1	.	TGTGCCAGCAGTCCGTTAGGACAGCCCGAAGCTTTCTTT	CASSPLGQPEAFF
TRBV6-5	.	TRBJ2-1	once	TGTGCCAGCAGTTACTCGGACTCTTTCAATGAGCAGTTCTTC	CASSYSDSFNEQFF
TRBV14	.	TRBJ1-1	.	TGTGCCAGCAGCCAACGCGGGGCGAACACTGAAGCTTTCTTT	CASSQRGANTEAFF
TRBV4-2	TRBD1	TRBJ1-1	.	TGTGCCAGCAGCCAAGATAGGACAGGTTTGAAGGCTGAAGCTTTCTTT	CASSQDRTGLKAEAFF
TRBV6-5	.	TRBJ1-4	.	TGTGCCAGCAGTTACGGGAGGACTAATGAAAAACTGTTTTTT	CASSYGRTNEKLFF
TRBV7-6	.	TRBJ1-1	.	TGTGCCAGCAGCTTGGGAGTAATGGGGGCAAACACTGAAGCTTTCTTT	CASSLGVMGANTEAFF
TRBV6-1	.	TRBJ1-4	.	TGTGCCAGCAGATCCGGACCGAGTAATGAAAAACTGTTTTTT	CASRSGPSNEKLFF
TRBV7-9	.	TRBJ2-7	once	TGTGCCAGCAGCTCTTTCTACGAGCAGTACTTC	CASSSFYEQYF
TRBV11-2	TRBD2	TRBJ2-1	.	TGTGCCAGCAGCTTAGAAGCGGGGCTATACAATGAGCAGTTCTTC	CASSLEAGLYNEQFF
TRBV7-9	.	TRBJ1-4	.	TGTGCCAGCAGCCCTGGGACGGGGGGAAAACTGTTTTTT	CASSPGTGGKLFF
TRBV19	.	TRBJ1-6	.	TGTGCCAGTAGTATACCCGGGGCGAGTAATTCACCCCTCCACTTT	CASSIPGASNSPLHF